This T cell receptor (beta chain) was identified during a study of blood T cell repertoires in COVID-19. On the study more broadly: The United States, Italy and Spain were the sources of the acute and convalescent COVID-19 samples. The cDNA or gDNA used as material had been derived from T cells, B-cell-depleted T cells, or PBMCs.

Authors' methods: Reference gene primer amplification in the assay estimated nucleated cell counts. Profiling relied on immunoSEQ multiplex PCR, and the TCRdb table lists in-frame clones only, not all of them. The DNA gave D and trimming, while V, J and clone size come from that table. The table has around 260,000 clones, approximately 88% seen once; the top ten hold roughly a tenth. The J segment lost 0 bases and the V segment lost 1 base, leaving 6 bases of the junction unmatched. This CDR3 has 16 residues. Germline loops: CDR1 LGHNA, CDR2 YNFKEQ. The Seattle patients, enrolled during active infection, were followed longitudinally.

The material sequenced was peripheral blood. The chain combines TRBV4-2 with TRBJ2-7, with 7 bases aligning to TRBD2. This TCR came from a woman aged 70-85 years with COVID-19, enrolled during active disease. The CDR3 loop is CASSQGGGLSSYEQYF. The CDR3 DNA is TGTGCCAGCAGCCAAGGCGGGGGACTCAGCTCCTACGAGCAGTACTTC.